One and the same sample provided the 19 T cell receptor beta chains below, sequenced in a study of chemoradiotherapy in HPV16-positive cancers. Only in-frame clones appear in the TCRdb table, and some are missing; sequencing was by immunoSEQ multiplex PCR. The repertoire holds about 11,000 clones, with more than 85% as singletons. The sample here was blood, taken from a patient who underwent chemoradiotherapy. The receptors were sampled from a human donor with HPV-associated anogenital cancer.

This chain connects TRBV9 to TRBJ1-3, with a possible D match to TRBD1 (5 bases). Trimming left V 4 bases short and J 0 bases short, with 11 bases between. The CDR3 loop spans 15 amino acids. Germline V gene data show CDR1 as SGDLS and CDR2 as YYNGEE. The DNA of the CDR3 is TGTGCCAGCAGCCCAGGGTTTGACTCTGGAAACACCATATATTTT. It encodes CASSPGFDSGNTIYF. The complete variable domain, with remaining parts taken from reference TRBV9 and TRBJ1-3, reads DSGVTQTPKHLITATGQRVTLRCSPRSGDLSVYWYQQSLDQGLQFLIQYYNGEERAKGNILERFSAQQFPDLHSELNLSSLELGDSALYFCASSPGFDSGNTIYFGEGSWLTVV.

CDR3 in DNA: TGCGCCAGCAGCATATGGACAGGGCTAAGGGAGCTGTTTTTT. Translation gives CASSIWTGLRELFF. The chain uses TRBV5-1 and TRBJ2-2, with 8 bases aligning to TRBD1. The CDR3 totals 14 residues. The V gene end was trimmed by 4 bases and the J gene end by 9 bases; junction bases not matched to a gene: 8. Germline V gives CDR1 SGHRS, CDR2 YFSETQ.

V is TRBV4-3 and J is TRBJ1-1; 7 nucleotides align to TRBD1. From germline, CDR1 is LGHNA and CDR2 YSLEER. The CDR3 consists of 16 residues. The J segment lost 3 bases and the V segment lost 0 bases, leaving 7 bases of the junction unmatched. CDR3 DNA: TGCGCCAGCAGCCAAGATTACAGGGGTCTGTACACTGAAGCTTTCTTT. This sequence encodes CASSQDYRGLYTEAFF.

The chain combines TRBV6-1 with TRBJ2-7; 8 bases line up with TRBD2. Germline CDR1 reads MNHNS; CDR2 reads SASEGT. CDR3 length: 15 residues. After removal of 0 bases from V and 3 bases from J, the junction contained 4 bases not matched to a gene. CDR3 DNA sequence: TGTGCCAGCAGTGAAGCGAGCGGGGGAGGCTACGAGCAGTACTTC. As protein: CASSEASGGGYEQYF.

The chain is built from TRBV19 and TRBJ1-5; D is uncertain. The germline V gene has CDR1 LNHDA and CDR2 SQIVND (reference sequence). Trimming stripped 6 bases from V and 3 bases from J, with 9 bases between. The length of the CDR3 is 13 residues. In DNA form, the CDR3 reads TGTGCCAGTAGGAGGGAGGCCAATCAGCCCCAGCATTTT. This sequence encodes CASRREANQPQHF.

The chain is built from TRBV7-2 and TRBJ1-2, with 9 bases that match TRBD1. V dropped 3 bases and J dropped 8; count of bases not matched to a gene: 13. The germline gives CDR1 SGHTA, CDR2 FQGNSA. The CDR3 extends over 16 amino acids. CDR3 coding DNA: TGTGCCAGCAGCTTTCAAGCCGGACAGGGGCATAGGGGCTACACCTTC. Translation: CASSFQAGQGHRGYTF.

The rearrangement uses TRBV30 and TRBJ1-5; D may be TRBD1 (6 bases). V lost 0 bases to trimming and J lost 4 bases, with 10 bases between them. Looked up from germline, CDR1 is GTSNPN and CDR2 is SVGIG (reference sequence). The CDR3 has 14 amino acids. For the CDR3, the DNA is TGTGCCTGGAGTGTACAGGGTAGGAATCAGCCCCAGCATTTT. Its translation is CAWSVQGRNQPQHF.

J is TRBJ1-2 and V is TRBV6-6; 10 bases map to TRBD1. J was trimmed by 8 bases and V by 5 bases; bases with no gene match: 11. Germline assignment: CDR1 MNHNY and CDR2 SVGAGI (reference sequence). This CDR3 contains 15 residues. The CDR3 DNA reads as TGTGCCAGCAGTAGTCCGACAGGGGGCGCAGGCGGCTACACCTTC. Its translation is CASSSPTGGAGGYTF.

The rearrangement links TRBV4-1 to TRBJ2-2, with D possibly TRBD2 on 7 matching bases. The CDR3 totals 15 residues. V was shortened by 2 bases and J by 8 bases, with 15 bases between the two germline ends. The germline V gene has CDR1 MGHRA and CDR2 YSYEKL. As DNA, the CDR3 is TGCGCCAGCAGCCAAAGAGGGGGGGAAGAAGGGGAGCTGTTTTTT. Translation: CASSQRGGEEGELFF.

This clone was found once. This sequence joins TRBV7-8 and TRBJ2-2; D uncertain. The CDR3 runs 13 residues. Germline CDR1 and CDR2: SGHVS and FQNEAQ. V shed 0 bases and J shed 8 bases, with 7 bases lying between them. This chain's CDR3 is CASSLASGGELFF. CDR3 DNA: TGTGCCAGCAGCTTAGCATCCGGGGGGGAGCTGTTTTTT.

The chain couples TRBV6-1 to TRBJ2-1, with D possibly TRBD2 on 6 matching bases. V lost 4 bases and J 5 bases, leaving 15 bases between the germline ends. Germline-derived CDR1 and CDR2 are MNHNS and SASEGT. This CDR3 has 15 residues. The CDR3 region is CASSAPEWGDNEQFF. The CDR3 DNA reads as TGTGCCAGCAGTGCGCCCGAATGGGGGGACAATGAGCAGTTCTTC.

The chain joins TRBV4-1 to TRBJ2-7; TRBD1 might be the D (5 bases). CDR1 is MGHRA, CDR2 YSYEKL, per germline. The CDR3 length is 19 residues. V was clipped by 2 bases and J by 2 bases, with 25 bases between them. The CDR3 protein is CASSQFVLLLQEIAYEQYF. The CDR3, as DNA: TGCGCCAGCAGCCAATTCGTCCTCTTACTACAGGAAATCGCCTACGAGCAGTACTTC.

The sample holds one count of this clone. The CDR3 is CASSLQSGNSPLHF. In nucleotides, the CDR3 is TGTGCCAGCAGCTTACAGTCAGGGAATTCACCCCTCCACTTT. This rearrangement joins TRBV7-6 to TRBJ1-6; a weak D match, TRBD1 (5 bases). V was pared by 2 bases and J by 7 bases, with 9 bases between. Germline V CDR1 and CDR2: SGHVS, FNYEAQ. This CDR3 comprises 14 residues.

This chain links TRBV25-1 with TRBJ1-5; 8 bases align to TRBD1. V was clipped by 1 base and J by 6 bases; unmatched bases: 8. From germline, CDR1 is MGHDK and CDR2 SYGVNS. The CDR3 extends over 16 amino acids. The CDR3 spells CASSESCQGACQPQHF. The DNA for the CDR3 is TGTGCCAGCAGTGAATCGTGTCAGGGGGCTTGTCAGCCCCAGCATTTT.

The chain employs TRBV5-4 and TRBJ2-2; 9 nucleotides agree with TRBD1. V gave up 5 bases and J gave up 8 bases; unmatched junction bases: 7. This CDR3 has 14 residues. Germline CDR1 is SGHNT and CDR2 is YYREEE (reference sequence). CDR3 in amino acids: CASSSQGAYGELFF. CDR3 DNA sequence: TGTGCCAGCAGTTCACAGGGGGCGTATGGGGAGCTGTTTTTT.

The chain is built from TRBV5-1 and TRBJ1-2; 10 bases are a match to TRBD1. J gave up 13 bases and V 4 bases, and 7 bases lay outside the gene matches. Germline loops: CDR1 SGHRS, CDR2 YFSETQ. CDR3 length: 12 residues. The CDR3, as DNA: TGCGCCAGCAGCCTACCGGGACAGGGGTTCACCTTC. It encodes CASSLPGQGFTF.

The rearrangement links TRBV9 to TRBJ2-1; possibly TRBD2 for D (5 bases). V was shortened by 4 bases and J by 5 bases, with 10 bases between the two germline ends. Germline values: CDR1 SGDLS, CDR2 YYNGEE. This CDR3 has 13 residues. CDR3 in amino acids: CASSPVGNNEQFF. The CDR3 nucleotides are TGTGCCAGCAGCCCCGTCGGGAACAATGAGCAGTTCTTC.

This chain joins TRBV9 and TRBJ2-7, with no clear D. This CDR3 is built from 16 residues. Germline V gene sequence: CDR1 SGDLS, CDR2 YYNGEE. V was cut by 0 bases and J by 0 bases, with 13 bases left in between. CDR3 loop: CASSVDPRSVSYEQYF. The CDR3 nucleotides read TGTGCCAGCAGCGTAGACCCGAGGAGTGTCTCCTACGAGCAGTACTTC.

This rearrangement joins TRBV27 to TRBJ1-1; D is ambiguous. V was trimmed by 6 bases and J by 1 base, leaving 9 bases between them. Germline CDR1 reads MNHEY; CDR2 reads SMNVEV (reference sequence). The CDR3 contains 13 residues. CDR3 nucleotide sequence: TGTGCCAGCAGCCCAACACGGAACACTGAAGCTTTCTTT. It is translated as CASSPTRNTEAFF.